The entry below gives a single T cell receptor (beta chain) sequence along with its context. Its specificity is unknown. The data originate from a study of monozygotic twins with inflammatory bowel disease. General study results and limits: The inverse Simpson measure of TCRbeta diversity was lower in IBD patients than in healthy co-twins. Distinction of different T cell subtypes was not possible.

CDR3 length: 16 amino acids. The V gene's germline CDR1 is SGHRS and CDR2 YFSETQ. TCRdb reprocessed the 5' RACE reads, with one entry per CDR3 protein and no DNA. The sample features some 210,000 distinct CDR3 sequences, with roughly 1.7% in its top ten. Source material: blood. The TCR was taken from a human donor with ulcerative colitis or Crohn's disease, or a healthy co-twin of an affected twin (not recorded which). The chain carries TRBV5-1 and TRBJ2-7; absent DNA, TCRdb's TRBD1 call cannot be checked. This CDR3 reads CASSLDPGQLAYEQYF. The variable domain in full, completed from reference TRBV5-1 and TRBJ2-7, reads KAGVTQTPRYLIKTRGQQVTLSCSPISGHRSVSWYQQTPGQGLQFLFEYFSETQRNKGNFPGRFSGRQFSNSRSEMNVSTLELGDSALYLCASSLDPGQLAYEQYFGPGTRLTVT.